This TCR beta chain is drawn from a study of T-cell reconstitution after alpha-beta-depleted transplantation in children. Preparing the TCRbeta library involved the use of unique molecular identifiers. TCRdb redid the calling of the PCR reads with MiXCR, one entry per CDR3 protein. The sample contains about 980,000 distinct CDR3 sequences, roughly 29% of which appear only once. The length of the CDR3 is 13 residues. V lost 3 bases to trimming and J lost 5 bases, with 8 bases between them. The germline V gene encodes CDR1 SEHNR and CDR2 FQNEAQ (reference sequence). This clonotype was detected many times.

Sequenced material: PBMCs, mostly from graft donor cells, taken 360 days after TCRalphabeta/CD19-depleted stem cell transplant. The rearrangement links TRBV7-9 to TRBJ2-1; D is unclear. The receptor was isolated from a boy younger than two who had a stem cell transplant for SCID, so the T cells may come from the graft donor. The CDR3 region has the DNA TGTGCCAGCAGCTTCACTTATCACAATGAGCAGTTCTTC. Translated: CASSFTYHNEQFF.